The rows below give T cell receptor beta chains drawn from one sample of a study of OX40 agonist ivuxolimab in advanced cancers. Data came from immunoSEQ multiplex PCR; TCRdb stores just in-frame clones and leaves some out. The repertoire holds tens of thousands of clones, around 90% seen once, with under 3% in the top ten. Here the sequenced sample was CD4+ or CD8+ T cells sorted from blood, taken in a trial of the OX40 agonist ivuxolimab. The source is an adult with an advanced solid tumor such as melanoma, head and neck, liver or kidney cancer. Both conserved end residues are part of each CDR3. The D gene is left open where the match is weak. The listing skips clone size in some rows; elsewhere it reads once, few, many or a size class.

NA	NA	TRBV9	15	TRBJ2-7	CASSVVDNGPYEQYF	TGTGCCAGCAGCGTAGTTGATAACGGCCCCTACGAGCAGTACTTC
NA	NA	TRBV18	13	TRBJ1-1	CASSPGLWTEAFF	TGTGCCAGCTCACCAGGGCTGTGGACTGAAGCTTTCTTT
TRBD1	NA	TRBV30	13	TRBJ2-7	CAWSRTGGTEQYF	TGTGCCTGGAGTCGGACAGGGGGAACCGAGCAGTACTTC
NA	once	TRBV5-8	15	TRBJ1-3	CASSYRSGTGNTIYF	TGTGCCAGCAGCTATCGATCAGGGACTGGAAACACCATATATTTT
NA	once	TRBV5-4	17	TRBJ2-3	CASREGKRGPWADTQYF	TGTGCCAGCAGGGAGGGAAAACGGGGTCCTTGGGCAGATACGCAGTATTTT
NA	NA	TRBV5-6	14	TRBJ1-2	CASSLGGANYGYTF	TGTGCCAGCAGCTTGGGGGGAGCTAACTATGGCTACACCTTC
NA	NA	TRBV29-1	12	TRBJ2-3	CSVDPRTDTQYF	TGCAGCGTTGACCCGCGCACAGATACGCAGTATTTT
NA	NA	TRBV6-1	16	TRBJ2-5	CASSEVGVVGGETQYF	TGTGCCAGCAGTGAAGTGGGGGTCGTTGGGGGAGAGACCCAGTACTTC
NA	NA	TRBV9	19	TRBJ2-6	CASSVGRQQRSSGANVLTF	TGTGCCAGCAGCGTGGGTAGGCAGCAGAGGAGCTCTGGGGCCAACGTCCTGACTTTC
NA	NA	TRBV5-5	15	TRBJ1-2	CASSWTTTGYYGYTF	TGTGCCAGCAGCTGGACAACAACAGGATACTATGGCTACACCTTC
TRBD2	NA	TRBV7-6	19	TRBJ2-6	CASSLAGLAGASGANVLTF	TGTGCCAGCAGCTTAGCCGGACTAGCGGGAGCCTCTGGGGCCAACGTCCTGACTTTC
NA	few	TRBV9	13	TRBJ2-5	CASSARQLETQYF	TGTGCCAGCAGCGCCAGACAGCTGGAGACCCAGTACTTC
TRBD2	NA	TRBV5-4	14	TRBJ2-3	CASSLDGGADTQYF	TGTGCCAGCAGCTTGGACGGGGGGGCAGATACGCAGTATTTT
NA	NA	TRBV7-3	13	TRBJ2-3	CASSTVSTDTQYF	TGTGCCAGCAGCACAGTTAGCACAGATACGCAGTATTTT
NA	NA	TRBV2	13	TRBJ2-7	CASSGTVSYEQYF	TGTGCCAGCAGTGGGACCGTTTCCTACGAGCAGTACTTC
NA	NA	TRBV25-1	13	TRBJ1-6	CASSYTGNSPLHF	TGTGCCAGCAGTTATACAGGGAATTCACCCCTCCACTTT
TRBD2	NA	TRBV28	14	TRBJ2-5	CASSSLAGQETQYF	TGTGCCAGCAGTTCTCTAGCGGGGCAAGAGACCCAGTACTTC
NA	once	TRBV9	14	TRBJ1-1	CASSPHIGLTEAFF	TGTGCCAGCAGCCCACATATAGGGCTCACTGAAGCTTTCTTT
NA	NA	TRBV11-2	15	TRBJ2-3	CASSLAMSIPDTQYF	TGTGCCAGCAGCTTAGCCATGAGTATCCCAGATACGCAGTATTTT
NA	NA	TRBV19	17	TRBJ1-3	CASSSADGGHSGNTIYF	TGTGCCAGTAGTTCCGCCGACGGGGGCCACTCTGGAAACACCATATATTTT
NA	NA	TRBV7-2	13	TRBJ2-5	CASSLGQQETQYF	TGTGCCAGCAGCTTAGGACAGCAAGAGACCCAGTACTTC
TRBD1	NA	TRBV4-1	15	TRBJ1-5	CASSPRDRGDQPQHF	TGCGCCAGCAGCCCCCGGGACAGGGGTGATCAGCCCCAGCATTTT
NA	NA	TRBV4-2	15	TRBJ2-1	CASSQGRSEDNEQFF	TGTGCCAGCAGCCAGGGACGCTCGGAAGACAATGAGCAGTTCTTC
NA	NA	TRBV19	13	TRBJ2-3	CASSGQGGDTQYF	TGTGCCAGTAGTGGGCAGGGGGGGGATACGCAGTATTTT
TRBD1	NA	TRBV30	14	TRBJ1-2	CAWAGQGRDYGYTF	TGTGCCTGGGCAGGACAGGGGCGGGACTATGGCTACACCTTC
TRBD2	NA	TRBV5-1	17	TRBJ2-7	CASSLSLGTSGGYEQYF	TGCGCCAGCAGCCTCTCTCTTGGGACTAGCGGGGGCTACGAGCAGTACTTC
TRBD1	NA	TRBV9	15	TRBJ2-7	CASSLRGQGLNEQYF	TGTGCCAGCAGCCTTCGAGGACAGGGACTTAACGAGCAGTACTTC
NA	NA	TRBV5-5	15	TRBJ2-7	CASSLAPSVSYEQYF	TGTGCCAGCAGCTTAGCCCCTAGCGTTTCCTACGAGCAGTACTTC
TRBD1	NA	TRBV6-1	14	TRBJ2-5	CASRGTVTQETQYF	TGTGCCAGCAGAGGGACAGTTACTCAAGAGACCCAGTACTTC
NA	NA	TRBV28	14	TRBJ2-5	CASSPTQGRETQYF	TGTGCCAGCAGTCCCACTCAGGGCCGGGAGACCCAGTACTTC
TRBD1	NA	TRBV7-2	15	TRBJ2-7	CASSSRRDRAYEQYF	TGTGCCAGCAGCTCGCGCCGGGACAGGGCCTACGAGCAGTACTTC
NA	NA	TRBV2	11	TRBJ2-7	CASSENYEQYF	TGTGCCAGCAGTGAAAACTACGAGCAGTACTTC
TRBD2	few	TRBV25-1	16	TRBJ2-5	CASSDPSGSPQETQYF	TGTGCCAGCAGTGACCCCAGCGGGAGTCCCCAAGAGACCCAGTACTTC
NA	NA	TRBV19	12	TRBJ2-1	CASSNRFFEQFF	TGTGCCAGTAGTAACCGGTTTTTTGAGCAGTTCTTC
TRBD1	once	TRBV27	15	TRBJ2-5	CASSTTRGFQETQYF	TGTGCCAGCAGTACTACCAGGGGGTTCCAAGAGACCCAGTACTTC
NA	NA	TRBV28	17	TRBJ1-5	CASSASLGRVVNQPQHF	TGTGCCAGCAGTGCCTCGTTAGGGAGGGTAGTAAATCAGCCCCAGCATTTT
NA	NA	TRBV7-2	14	TRBJ2-5	CASSLAGTEETQYF	TGTGCCAGCAGCTTAGCAGGAACGGAAGAGACCCAGTACTTC
NA	NA	TRBV5-1	14	TRBJ2-2	CASETSPNTGELFF	TGCGCCAGCGAAACTAGCCCTAACACCGGGGAGCTGTTTTTT
TRBD2	NA	TRBV5-1	14	TRBJ2-3	CASRAGASTDTQYF	TGCGCCAGCAGGGCGGGAGCTAGCACAGATACGCAGTATTTT
TRBD1	NA	TRBV30	12	TRBJ1-1	CAWTRGMTEAFF	TGTGCCTGGACCAGGGGGATGACTGAAGCTTTCTTT
TRBD1	NA	TRBV5-4	17	TRBJ2-1	CASSLPPGQGRYNEQFF	TGTGCCAGCAGCTTACCGCCGGGACAGGGGCGTTACAATGAGCAGTTCTTC
NA	NA	TRBV5-6	15	TRBJ2-2	CASSFPPARNGELFF	TGTGCCAGCAGCTTTCCACCAGCAAGGAACGGGGAGCTGTTTTTT
TRBD2	NA	TRBV28	14	TRBJ2-7	CASSLGLAGTEQYF	TGTGCCAGCAGCTTAGGACTAGCGGGAACCGAGCAGTACTTC
NA	NA	TRBV7-9	16	TRBJ1-6	CASSLGKGSGNSPLHF	TGTGCCAGCAGCTTGGGAAAGGGGTCAGGTAATTCACCCCTCCACTTT
TRBD2	NA	TRBV5-1	17	TRBJ2-1	CASSFDPASGLGNEQFF	TGCGCCAGCAGCTTTGACCCGGCTAGCGGTCTAGGCAATGAGCAGTTCTTC
NA	NA	TRBV7-2	16	TRBJ1-4	CASSLAETPTNEKLFF	TGTGCCAGCAGCTTAGCCGAAACCCCAACTAATGAAAAACTGTTTTTT
TRBD1	NA	TRBV14	14	TRBJ2-3	CASSRGQGADTQYF	TGTGCCAGCAGCCGTGGCCAGGGGGCAGATACGCAGTATTTT
NA	NA	TRBV7-9	17	TRBJ2-3	CASSLQGHVSSTDTQYF	TGTGCCAGCAGCTTACAAGGACACGTCTCTAGCACAGATACGCAGTATTTT
TRBD1	NA	TRBV7-2	13	TRBJ2-3	CASSRQGADTQYF	TGTGCCAGCAGCCGACAGGGTGCAGATACGCAGTATTTT
NA	NA	TRBV7-9	12	TRBJ1-1	CASSLQRVGAFF	TGTGCCAGCAGCTTGCAGAGGGTGGGAGCTTTCTTT
NA	NA	TRBV29-1	14	TRBJ2-7	CSVEASLGSYEQYF	TGCAGCGTTGAAGCCAGCTTAGGTTCCTACGAGCAGTACTTC
NA	NA	TRBV7-2	14	TRBJ2-3	CASSLAQEKDTQYF	TGTGCCAGCAGCTTAGCTCAGGAGAAAGATACGCAGTATTTT